The T cell receptor beta chain under discussion was sequenced for a study of shared clonotypes between healthy human individuals. Background on the study: In total, the donors were two women and a few men aged 18 to 49.

Points from the study as a whole: Clonotype sharing among the donors was expected to vary with sequencing depth.

Trimming removed 6 bases from V and 4 bases from J; junction bases left unmatched: 5. The CDR3 totals 15 residues. Looked up from germline, CDR1 is MNHEY and CDR2 is SMNVEV (reference sequence). Clones were sequenced by immunoSEQ multiplex PCR, and TCRdb holds only the in-frame ones, with some missing. The sample carries roughly 110,000 clones, 55% to 70% recorded once. Remarks on this clone: Antigen unknown.

Donation came from healthy HIV-negative adults that had no recent acute infections or vaccinations. The receptor was derived from a woman in her 30s in good health. The sample consisted of memory CD8+ T cells sorted from blood. Documented subset: CD45RO+ cells pooled with CCR7-negative TemRA cells. The chain links TRBV27 to TRBJ1-5; 11 nucleotides agree with TRBD1. DNA of the CDR3: TGTGCCAGCAGCGCCGGGACAGGGGGTAATCAGCCCCAGCATTTT. It yields the protein CASSAGTGGNQPQHF.